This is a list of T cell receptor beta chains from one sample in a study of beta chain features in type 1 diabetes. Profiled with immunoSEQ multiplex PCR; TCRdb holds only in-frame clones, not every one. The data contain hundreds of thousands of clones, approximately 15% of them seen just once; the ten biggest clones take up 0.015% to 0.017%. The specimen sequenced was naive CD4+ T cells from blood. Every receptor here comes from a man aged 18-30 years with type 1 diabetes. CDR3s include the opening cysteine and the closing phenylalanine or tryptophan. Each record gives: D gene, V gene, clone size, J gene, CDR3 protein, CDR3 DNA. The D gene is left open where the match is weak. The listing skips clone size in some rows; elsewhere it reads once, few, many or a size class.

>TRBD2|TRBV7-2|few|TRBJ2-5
CASSFTSGASQETQYF
TGTGCCAGCAGCTTCACTAGCGGGGCCTCCCAAGAGACCCAGTACTTC
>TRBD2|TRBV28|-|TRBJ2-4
CASSPIAGGARTQYF
TGTGCCAGCAGTCCCATAGCGGGGGGAGCAAGGACTCAGTACTTC
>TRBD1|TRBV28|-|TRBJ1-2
CASSFGQGWDYGYTF
TGTGCCAGCAGTTTTGGACAGGGGTGGGACTATGGCTACACCTTC
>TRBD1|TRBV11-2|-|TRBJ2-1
CASSLIPGQPPNEQFF
TGTGCCAGCAGCTTAATTCCGGGACAGCCCCCCAATGAGCAGTTCTTC
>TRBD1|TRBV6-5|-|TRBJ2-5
CASKVTGAGETQYF
TGTGCCAGCAAAGTAACAGGGGCCGGGGAGACCCAGTACTTC
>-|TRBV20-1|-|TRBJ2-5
CSGQYQETQYF
TGCAGCGGACAGTACCAAGAGACCCAGTACTTC
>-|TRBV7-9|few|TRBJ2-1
CASSRTGTYYNEQFF
TGTGCCAGCAGCCGCACCGGGACTTACTACAATGAGCAGTTCTTC
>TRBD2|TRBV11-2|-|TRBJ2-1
CASSSAGTSPYNEQFF
TGTGCCAGCAGCTCTGCCGGGACTAGCCCCTACAATGAGCAGTTCTTC
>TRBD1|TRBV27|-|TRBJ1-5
CASSPDRAQPQHF
TGTGCCAGCAGTCCCGACAGGGCCCAGCCCCAGCATTTT
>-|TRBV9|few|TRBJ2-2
CASSVVGGANTGELFF
TGTGCCAGCAGCGTAGTAGGGGGGGCGAACACCGGGGAGCTGTTTTTT
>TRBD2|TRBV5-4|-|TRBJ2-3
CASSKGLAGTDTQYF
TGTGCCAGCAGCAAGGGACTAGCAGGCACAGATACGCAGTATTTT
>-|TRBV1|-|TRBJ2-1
CTSFLEGYNEQFF
TGCACCAGTTTTTTGGAGGGGTACAATGAGCAGTTCTTC
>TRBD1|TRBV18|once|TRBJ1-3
CASSYRQGQGNTIYF
TGTGCCAGCTCCTACAGACAGGGGCAAGGAAACACCATATATTTT
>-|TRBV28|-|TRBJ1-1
CAGGGYPEAFF
TGTGCCGGCGGGGGATACCCTGAAGCTTTCTTT
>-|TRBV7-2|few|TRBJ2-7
CASSLSGGTYEQYF
TGTGCCAGCAGCTTAAGTGGGGGGACCTACGAGCAGTACTTC
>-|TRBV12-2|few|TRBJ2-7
CASRLAPGTGNYEQYF
TGTGCAAGTCGCTTGGCTCCCGGGACAGGGAACTACGAGCAGTACTTC
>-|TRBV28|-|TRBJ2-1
CASSSDSPGIGEQFF
TGTGCCAGCAGTTCGGACAGTCCCGGAATTGGTGAGCAGTTCTTC
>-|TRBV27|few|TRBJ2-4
CASSLPGTGNIQYF
TGTGCCAGCAGTTTACCAGGGACTGGAAACATTCAGTACTTC
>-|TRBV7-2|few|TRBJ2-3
CASSPLVSGTDTQYF
TGTGCCAGCAGCCCCCTAGTAAGCGGCACAGATACGCAGTATTTT
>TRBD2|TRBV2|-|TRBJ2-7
CASSDSGGAREQYF
TGTGCCAGCAGTGACAGCGGGGGGGCCCGCGAGCAGTACTTC
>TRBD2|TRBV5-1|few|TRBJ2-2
CASSPSSGSAGELFF
TGCGCCAGCAGCCCTTCTAGCGGGAGCGCGGGGGAGCTGTTTTTT
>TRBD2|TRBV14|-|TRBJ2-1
CASSQGLAGFYEQFF
TGTGCCAGCAGCCAGGGACTAGCGGGATTTTATGAGCAGTTCTTC
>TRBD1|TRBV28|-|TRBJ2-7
CASSSGQGDEGQYF
TGTGCCAGCAGTTCGGGACAGGGCGACGAGGGGCAGTACTTC
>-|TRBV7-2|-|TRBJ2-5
CASSPPGIATSQETQYF
TGTGCCAGCAGCCCCCCGGGGATAGCGACCTCTCAAGAGACCCAGTACTTC
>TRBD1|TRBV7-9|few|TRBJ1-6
CASSPLGTVNSPLHF
TGTGCCAGCAGCCCCCTGGGGACAGTGAATTCACCCCTCCACTTT
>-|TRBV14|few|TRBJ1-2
CASSQDDSSCTF
TGTGCCAGCAGCCAAGACGACAGCTCCTGCACCTTC
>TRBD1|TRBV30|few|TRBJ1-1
CAWKRQRDRDGTEAFF
TGTGCCTGGAAGAGACAAAGGGACAGGGACGGCACTGAAGCTTTCTTT
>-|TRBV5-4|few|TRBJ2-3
CASSIGSHLADTQYF
TGTGCCAGCAGCATCGGGAGTCACTTGGCAGATACGCAGTATTTT
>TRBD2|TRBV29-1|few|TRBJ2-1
CSVASGFEQFF
TGCAGCGTGGCTAGCGGATTTGAGCAGTTCTTC
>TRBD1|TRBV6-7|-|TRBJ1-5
CASVTGTGSNQPQHF
TGTGCCAGCGTAACCGGGACAGGGAGCAATCAGCCCCAGCATTTT
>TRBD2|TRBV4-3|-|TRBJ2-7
CASSQELRGLRNEQYF
TGCGCCAGCAGCCAAGAACTGCGGGGGTTACGTAACGAGCAGTACTTC